The rows below give T cell receptor beta chains drawn from one sample of a study of cytomegalovirus exposure and HLA in healthy donors. TCRdb keeps only in-frame clones here, not all; method: immunoSEQ multiplex PCR. Here the sample spans about 57,000 clones, 65% to 90% being singletons. The sequencing input was PBMCs. The origin of the receptors is a man aged 25-40 years in good health and CMV-seronegative. The CDR3 runs from the conserved cysteine through the conserved F or W. D genes are given only for firm matches. Clone size is not always given. Where it is, it says once, few, many or a class for expanded clones.

D gene: -; J gene: TRBJ1-2; clone size: few; V gene: TRBV4-3; CDR3 protein: CASSQDAGREGYTF; CDR3 DNA: TGCGCCAGCAGCCAAGACGCAGGGCGGGAGGGCTACACCTTC
D gene: TRBD2; J gene: TRBJ2-2; clone size: -; V gene: TRBV5-4; CDR3 protein: CASSSTRGLAVRTGELFF; CDR3 DNA: TGTGCCAGCAGCTCTACCCGCGGACTAGCGGTACGCACCGGGGAGCTGTTTTTT
D gene: -; J gene: TRBJ2-7; clone size: -; V gene: TRBV27; CDR3 protein: CASSLARSYEQYF; CDR3 DNA: TGTGCCAGCAGTTTAGCCAGATCCTACGAGCAGTACTTC
D gene: TRBD2; J gene: TRBJ2-3; clone size: -; V gene: TRBV11-2; CDR3 protein: CASSFRGGAGDTQYF; CDR3 DNA: TGTGCCAGCAGCTTCCGCGGGGGGGCGGGAGATACGCAGTATTTT
D gene: -; J gene: TRBJ1-4; clone size: -; V gene: TRBV6-5; CDR3 protein: CASRAGLTNEKLFF; CDR3 DNA: TGTGCCAGCCGGGCGGGACTGACTAATGAAAAACTGTTTTTT
D gene: TRBD1; J gene: TRBJ2-5; clone size: -; V gene: TRBV14; CDR3 protein: CASSPPTGGSQETQYF; CDR3 DNA: TGTGCCAGCAGCCCTCCGACAGGGGGGAGCCAAGAGACCCAGTACTTC
D gene: TRBD2; J gene: TRBJ2-1; clone size: -; V gene: TRBV2; CDR3 protein: CASSEAHVLLAGGHTRNEQFF; CDR3 DNA: TGTGCCAGCAGTGAAGCGCATGTTCTACTAGCGGGGGGGCACACAAGGAATGAGCAGTTCTTC
D gene: TRBD1; J gene: TRBJ1-1; clone size: few; V gene: TRBV5-6; CDR3 protein: CASSPGQGFKNTEAFF; CDR3 DNA: TGTGCCAGCAGCCCAGGACAGGGGTTTAAGAACACTGAAGCTTTCTTT
D gene: TRBD1; J gene: TRBJ2-2; clone size: few; V gene: TRBV14; CDR3 protein: CASSKTGGLYPGELFF; CDR3 DNA: TGTGCCAGCAGCAAGACAGGGGGTCTTTATCCCGGGGAGCTGTTTTTT
D gene: TRBD1; J gene: TRBJ2-2; clone size: -; V gene: TRBV7-9; CDR3 protein: CASSLVARQGWTGELFF; CDR3 DNA: TGTGCCAGCAGCTTAGTCGCTAGACAGGGGTGGACCGGGGAGCTGTTTTTT
D gene: -; J gene: TRBJ2-1; clone size: once; V gene: TRBV2; CDR3 protein: CASGREWAYNEQFF; CDR3 DNA: TGTGCCAGCGGGAGAGAGTGGGCCTACAATGAGCAGTTCTTC
D gene: -; J gene: TRBJ2-3; clone size: -; V gene: TRBV7-6; CDR3 protein: CASSPIETSFDTQYF; CDR3 DNA: TGTGCCAGCAGCCCCATAGAGACTAGTTTCGATACGCAGTATTTT
D gene: -; J gene: TRBJ1-1; clone size: -; V gene: TRBV6-1; CDR3 protein: CASRRGGDTEAFF; CDR3 DNA: TGTGCCAGCAGAAGGGGAGGAGACACTGAAGCTTTCTTT
D gene: -; J gene: TRBJ2-6; clone size: -; V gene: TRBV29-1; CDR3 protein: CSVSDRNSGANVLTF; CDR3 DNA: TGCAGCGTCTCCGACAGGAACTCTGGGGCCAACGTCCTGACTTTC
D gene: -; J gene: TRBJ2-3; clone size: -; V gene: TRBV14; CDR3 protein: CASSQDIGFLTDTQYF; CDR3 DNA: TGTGCCAGCAGCCAGGACATTGGGTTCCTCACAGATACGCAGTATTTT
D gene: TRBD1; J gene: TRBJ2-2; clone size: few; V gene: TRBV9; CDR3 protein: CASSVGQTNTGELFF; CDR3 DNA: TGTGCCAGCAGCGTGGGACAGACGAACACCGGGGAGCTGTTTTTT
D gene: -; J gene: TRBJ2-7; clone size: -; V gene: TRBV7-8; CDR3 protein: CASSLSAYEQYF; CDR3 DNA: TGTGCCAGCAGCTTGTCCGCCTACGAGCAGTACTTC
D gene: -; J gene: TRBJ1-2; clone size: -; V gene: TRBV9; CDR3 protein: CASSPGDYGYTF; CDR3 DNA: TGTGCCAGCAGCCCCGGGGATTATGGCTACACCTTC
D gene: TRBD2; J gene: TRBJ2-1; clone size: -; V gene: TRBV7-6; CDR3 protein: CASSLEDGRNEQFF; CDR3 DNA: TGTGCCAGCAGCTTAGAGGACGGGAGGAATGAGCAGTTCTTC
D gene: TRBD1; J gene: TRBJ1-4; clone size: -; V gene: TRBV27; CDR3 protein: CASSYRDRGPGEKLFF; CDR3 DNA: TGTGCCAGCAGTTACCGGGACAGGGGGCCTGGTGAAAAACTGTTTTTT
D gene: TRBD2; J gene: TRBJ2-1; clone size: few; V gene: TRBV4-3; CDR3 protein: CASSPLAGEPYNEQFF; CDR3 DNA: TGCGCCAGCAGCCCCTTAGCGGGCGAACCTTACAATGAGCAGTTCTTC
D gene: -; J gene: TRBJ1-1; clone size: -; V gene: TRBV9; CDR3 protein: CASSVVADTEAFF; CDR3 DNA: TGTGCCAGCAGCGTAGTGGCAGACACTGAAGCTTTCTTT
D gene: TRBD1; J gene: TRBJ1-2; clone size: -; V gene: TRBV9; CDR3 protein: CASSLLGAGGYGYTF; CDR3 DNA: TGTGCCAGCAGCTTGTTGGGCGCAGGGGGTTATGGCTACACCTTC
D gene: -; J gene: TRBJ1-1; clone size: -; V gene: TRBV12-5; CDR3 protein: CASGLVLQGPAEAFF; CDR3 DNA: TGTGCTAGTGGTTTGGTACTACAGGGTCCAGCTGAAGCTTTCTTT
D gene: -; J gene: TRBJ2-7; clone size: -; V gene: TRBV6-5; CDR3 protein: CASKRFHEQYF; CDR3 DNA: TGTGCCAGCAAGAGATTCCACGAGCAGTACTTC
D gene: -; J gene: TRBJ2-7; clone size: -; V gene: TRBV5-4; CDR3 protein: CASSQAGQKLACEQYF; CDR3 DNA: TGTGCCAGCAGCCAAGCCGGACAGAAATTAGCCTGCGAGCAGTACTTC
D gene: TRBD1; J gene: TRBJ1-1; clone size: -; V gene: TRBV19; CDR3 protein: CASSIWTGSTEAFF; CDR3 DNA: TGTGCCAGTAGTATATGGACAGGGAGCACTGAAGCTTTCTTT
D gene: -; J gene: TRBJ2-1; clone size: -; V gene: TRBV5-1; CDR3 protein: CASSLANNYNEQFF; CDR3 DNA: TGCGCCAGCAGCTTGGCCAACAACTACAATGAGCAGTTCTTC
D gene: -; J gene: TRBJ2-5; clone size: -; V gene: TRBV5-5; CDR3 protein: CASTPGTGLYLETQYF; CDR3 DNA: TGTGCCAGCACCCCCGGAACAGGGTTATATCTGGAGACCCAGTACTTC
D gene: TRBD1; J gene: TRBJ2-2; clone size: once; V gene: TRBV7-3; CDR3 protein: CASSLKGQGFTGELFF; CDR3 DNA: TGTGCCAGCAGCTTAAAGGGACAGGGATTCACCGGGGAGCTGTTTTTT
D gene: -; J gene: TRBJ1-5; clone size: -; V gene: TRBV28; CDR3 protein: CASSLGAANNQPQHF; CDR3 DNA: TGTGCCAGCAGTTTGGGGGCAGCCAACAATCAGCCCCAGCATTTT
D gene: TRBD2; J gene: TRBJ2-1; clone size: -; V gene: TRBV7-9; CDR3 protein: CASSSAPGLETTNEQFF; CDR3 DNA: TGTGCCAGCAGCTCCGCGCCGGGACTAGAAACTACCAATGAGCAGTTCTTC
D gene: TRBD2; J gene: TRBJ2-1; clone size: -; V gene: TRBV7-2; CDR3 protein: CASSLVSAGGPNEQFF; CDR3 DNA: TGTGCCAGCAGCTTAGTTTCCGCGGGAGGGCCAAATGAGCAGTTCTTC
D gene: -; J gene: TRBJ1-6; clone size: -; V gene: TRBV7-9; CDR3 protein: CASRDTYNSPLHF; CDR3 DNA: TGTGCCAGCCGAGACACCTATAATTCACCCCTCCACTTT
D gene: -; J gene: TRBJ1-2; clone size: -; V gene: TRBV7-3; CDR3 protein: CASSSGSRYGYTF; CDR3 DNA: TGTGCCAGCAGCTCGGGTTCTCGCTATGGCTACACCTTC
D gene: -; J gene: TRBJ2-5; clone size: -; V gene: TRBV27; CDR3 protein: CASSLSGSQETQYF; CDR3 DNA: TGTGCCAGCAGTCTCTCCGGGTCACAAGAGACCCAGTACTTC
D gene: TRBD1; J gene: TRBJ2-5; clone size: -; V gene: TRBV5-5; CDR3 protein: CASSFSGDSKETQYF; CDR3 DNA: TGTGCCAGCAGCTTTTCTGGGGACAGCAAAGAGACCCAGTACTTC